This record looks at one T cell receptor (beta chain) sequence and its context. What it binds is unknown. A junction end diverges from the germline sequence, so it may reflect a read error. Looked up from germline, CDR1 is SSHAT and CDR2 is FNYEAQ (reference sequence). CDR3 length equals 14 residues. The sample comes from a study of blood T cells in healthy people across ages. A J-beta primer mix and a sample-barcoded 5' primer were used in a second PCR of roughly 7 to 12 cycles. Using its own MiXCR run on the 5' RACE reads, TCRdb lists one record per CDR3 protein. The data contain 2 million or so distinct CDR3 sequences, 49% of them singletons. Study results and limitations: In these data, TCR beta diversity tracked strongly with naive T cell percentage.

The chain is built from TRBV7-7 and TRBJ2-5; TRBD2 might be the D (7 bases). This TCR was sampled from a woman between 40 and 55 years old in good health. Sequenced: blood. In DNA, the CDR3 is TGTGCTAGCAGCTCATCAGGGGAGGGAGAGACCCAGTACTTC. Its protein product is CASSSSGEGETQYF.